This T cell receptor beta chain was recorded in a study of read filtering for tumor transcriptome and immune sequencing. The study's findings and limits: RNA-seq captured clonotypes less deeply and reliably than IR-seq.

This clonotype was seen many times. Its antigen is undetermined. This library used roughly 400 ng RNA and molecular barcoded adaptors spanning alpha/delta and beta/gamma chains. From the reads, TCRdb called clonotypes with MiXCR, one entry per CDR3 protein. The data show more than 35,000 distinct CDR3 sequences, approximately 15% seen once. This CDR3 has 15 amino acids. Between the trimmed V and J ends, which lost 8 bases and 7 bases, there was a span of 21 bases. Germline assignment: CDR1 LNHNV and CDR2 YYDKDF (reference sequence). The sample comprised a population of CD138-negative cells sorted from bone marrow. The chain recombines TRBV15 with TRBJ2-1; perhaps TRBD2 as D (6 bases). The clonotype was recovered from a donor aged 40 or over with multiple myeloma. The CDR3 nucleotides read TGTGCCACCTGGAGGGACGGCTTTGAAGGAAATGAGCAGTTCTTC. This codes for CATWRDGFEGNEQFF.